The 22 T cell receptor beta chains below all came from one sample that was sequenced in a study of shared clonotypes between healthy human individuals (dated by TCRdb to about 2020). The library was generated by the immunoSEQ multiplex PCR assay. Drawn from immuneACCESS, this table holds only the in-frame rearrangements with V and J called that TCRdb kept. Clones are partly lost; checked studies trace under half to an unresolved V gene and leave the rest unexplained. This sample is represented by nearly 1 million clones; approximately 80% of them were singletons. The top ten clonotypes cover nearly 1.5% of the sample. The sequenced sample was memory CD4+ T cells sorted from blood. Read against the paper, the sample's cell subset or site label means: CD45RA-negative fraction. The receptors stem from a man between 18 and 29 years old in good health.

The rearrangement joins TRBV10-2 to TRBJ2-5; D not resolved. Germline CDR1 reads WSHSY; CDR2 reads SAAADI. The CDR3 covers 12 residues. V was pared by 4 bases and J by 5 bases, with 8 bases between. CDR3 nucleotides: TGCGCCAGCAGTGCCCACGGGGAGACCCAGTACTTC. It encodes CASSAHGETQYF.

This chain connects TRBV29-1 to TRBJ2-3, with D unresolved. Germline CDR1 reads SQVTM; CDR2 reads ANQGSEA. The CDR3 covers 14 residues. V was trimmed by 6 bases and J by 0 bases, leaving 13 bases between them. The CDR3 is CSVGSHTSTDTQYF. CDR3 nucleotides: TGCAGCGTGGGATCCCACACTAGCACAGATACGCAGTATTTT.

The chain carries TRBV29-1 and TRBJ2-4; D remains unclear. This CDR3 has 11 residues. Germline V gives CDR1 SQVTM, CDR2 ANQGSEA. Trimming cost V 7 bases and J 0 bases, with 4 bases left between them. CDR3: CSGSAKNIQYF. The CDR3 DNA follows: TGCAGCGGTTCAGCCAAAAACATTCAGTACTTC.

The chain uses TRBV14 and TRBJ2-1; D is uncertain. This CDR3 has 16 residues. Germline CDR1 and CDR2: SGHDN and FVKESK. V shed 0 bases and J shed 0 bases, with 9 bases lying between them. Written as DNA, the CDR3 is TGTGCCAGCAGCCAAGAAAGACTTCACTCCTACAATGAGCAGTTCTTC. Translating gives CASSQERLHSYNEQFF. The complete variable domain, with remaining parts taken from reference TRBV14 and TRBJ2-1, reads EAGVTQFPSHSVIEKGQTVTLRCDPISGHDNLYWYRRVMGKEIKFLLHFVKESKQDESGMPNNRFLAERTGGTYSTLKVQPAELEDSGVYFCASSQERLHSYNEQFFGPGTRLTVL.

The CDR3 sequence is CASNPRATSQETQYF. The CDR3 DNA sequence: TGCGCCAGCAACCCCCGGGCTACTTCCCAAGAGACCCAGTACTTC. This chain connects TRBV5-1 to TRBJ2-5; D ambiguous. Germline CDR1 SGHRS, CDR2 YFSETQ. CDR3 length: 15 residues. Trimming shortened V by 6 bases and J by 1 base, and 16 bases separated the two germline ends.

This clone appeared many times. The genes are TRBV7-2 and TRBJ1-5; D is unresolved. Germline assignment: CDR1 SGHTA and CDR2 FQGNSA. The CDR3 is made up of 12 amino acids. V lost 5 bases and J 4 bases, leaving 6 bases between the germline ends. CDR3 nucleotides: TGTGCCAGCAGCAACGGTAATCAGCCCCAGCATTTT. This translates into CASSNGNQPQHF.

The rearrangement uses TRBV19 and TRBJ1-5; D may be TRBD1 (5 bases). CDR3 size: 14 residues. V shed 5 bases and J shed 7 bases, with 15 bases lying between them. CDR1 and CDR2 from the germline V gene are LNHDA and SQIVND (reference sequence). CDR3 protein: CASSLRDGGQPQHF. The CDR3 DNA follows: TGTGCCAGTAGTTTACGGGACGGCGGGCAGCCCCAGCATTTT.

CDR3 in amino acids: CASSRGQGSGANVLTF. The DNA of the CDR3 is TGTGCCAGCAGTCGAGGACAGGGATCTGGGGCCAACGTCCTGACTTTC. The chain is built from TRBV6-4 and TRBJ2-6; TRBD1 matches 8 bases. The V gene's germline CDR1 is MRHNA and CDR2 SNTAGT. The CDR3 runs 16 residues. J was trimmed by 1 base and V by 5 bases; bases with no gene match: 4.

The rearrangement uses TRBV2 and TRBJ2-7; 14 nucleotides agree with TRBD2. This CDR3 region has 15 residues. CDR1 is SNHLY, CDR2 FYNNEI, per germline. After removal of 6 bases from V and 4 bases from J, the junction contained 5 bases not matched to a gene. CDR3 amino acids: CASRGGLAGVYEQYF. In DNA form, the CDR3 reads TGTGCCAGCAGGGGGGGACTAGCGGGAGTGTACGAGCAGTACTTC.

The CDR3 sequence is CASSPDGRRGETQYF. CDR3 sequence (DNA): TGTGCCAGCAGCCCGGACGGTCGACGTGGGGAGACCCAGTACTTC. The chain carries TRBV7-2 and TRBJ2-5; D is undetermined. V was clipped by 5 bases and J by 5 bases, with 18 bases between them. The CDR3 loop spans 15 amino acids. Germline values: CDR1 SGHTA, CDR2 FQGNSA.

Many counts were recorded for this clone. V and J are TRBV7-9 and TRBJ2-1; D might be TRBD2 (6 bases). V lost 10 bases, J lost 1 base, and 23 bases lay in between. CDR1 SEHNR and CDR2 FQNEAQ come from the germline V gene (reference sequence). The CDR3 is made up of 17 amino acids. The CDR3 is CATTPLGWRESYNEQFF. Here the CDR3 DNA reads TGTGCCACTACACCTTTGGGGTGGCGGGAATCCTACAATGAGCAGTTCTTC.

The chain uses TRBV6-6 and TRBJ1-3, with no clear D. The CDR3 totals 16 residues. CDR1 is MNHNY and CDR2 is SVGAGI in the germline V gene (reference sequence). V dropped 0 bases and J dropped 2 bases, with 11 bases sitting between them. The DNA for the CDR3 is TGTGCCAGCAGTTACTCGAGTCCGTTTACTGGAAACACCATATATTTT. Protein sequence: CASSYSSPFTGNTIYF.

The J gene is TRBJ2-7, the V gene TRBV5-1; a possible D gene is TRBD1 (6 bases). This CDR3 is 17 amino acids long. The V end lost 0 bases, the J end lost 3 bases, and 19 bases lay between the germline ends. CDR1 and CDR2 (germline): SGHRS, YFSETQ. The DNA for the CDR3 is TGCGCCAGCAGCTTGGCCAATACCAGGGGCCGAGGCTACGAGCAGTACTTC. The encoded protein is CASSLANTRGRGYEQYF.

In DNA form, the CDR3 reads TGTGCCAGCAGTTCGGGACTAGCGGGACAGAGGTTATACGAGCAGTACTTC. This encodes CASSSGLAGQRLYEQYF. This chain joins TRBV27 and TRBJ2-7; the match to TRBD2 covers 13 bases. V lost 4 bases and J lost 4; bases outside the gene matches: 10. The CDR3 runs to 17 residues. Germline V gives CDR1 MNHEY, CDR2 SMNVEV (reference sequence).

The chain links TRBV19 to TRBJ2-7; the D is unclear. Per the germline V gene, CDR1 is LNHDA and CDR2 is SQIVND (reference sequence). This CDR3 is built from 13 residues. Trimming stripped 5 bases from V and 6 bases from J, with 14 bases between. For the CDR3, the DNA is TGTGCCAGTAGTCCCCGGACGGGTCGCGAGCAGTACTTC. It codes for CASSPRTGREQYF.

The rearrangement uses TRBV6-5 and TRBJ1-1; D is unresolved. Germline V gene sequence: CDR1 MNHEY, CDR2 SVGAGI. This CDR3 contains 13 residues. Trimming cost V 4 bases and J 1 base, with 7 bases left between them. The chain's CDR3 is CASSFSGNTEAFF. CDR3 nucleotides: TGTGCCAGCAGTTTCTCAGGGAACACTGAAGCTTTCTTT.

The chain has TRBV14 and TRBJ1-2, with 8 bases matching TRBD1. CDR1 and CDR2 (germline): SGHDN, FVKESK. This CDR3 comprises 14 residues. V trimming: 5 bases; J trimming: 2 bases; junction bases outside the gene matches: 4. The CDR3 DNA reads as TGTGCCAGCAGCGACAGGGGCCTAAACTATGGCTACACCTTC. This sequence encodes CASSDRGLNYGYTF.

V and J are TRBV6-6 and TRBJ2-1; TRBD1 aligns across 8 bases. The CDR3 consists of 14 residues. V shed 6 bases and J 4 bases; nucleotides not matched to a gene: 5. CDR1 is MNHNY and CDR2 is SVGAGI in the germline V gene (reference sequence). The CDR3 loop reads CASSGTGDYNEQFF. The CDR3 DNA sequence: TGTGCCAGCAGCGGGACAGGCGATTACAATGAGCAGTTCTTC.

Of note for this clone: One base away lies a much larger clone, so this may be a sequencing read error. The chain is built from TRBV5-4 and TRBJ2-7; 8 bases match TRBD1. CDR1 SGHNT and CDR2 YYREEE come from the germline V gene (reference sequence). The length of the CDR3 is 13 residues. V lost 4 bases, J lost 2 bases, and 2 bases stayed unmatched. CDR3 in amino acids: CASSAGQAYEQYF. In nucleotides, the CDR3 is TGTGCCAGCAGCGCGGGACAGGCCTACGAGCAGTACTTC.

Only a few counts were recorded for this clone. V gene TRBV13 combines with J gene TRBJ2-6, with TRBD2 matching 13 bases. The CDR3 length is 18 residues. V trimming: 5 bases; J trimming: 1 base; junction bases outside the gene matches: 5. Germline assignment: CDR1 PRHDT and CDR2 FYEKMQ (reference sequence). Here the CDR3 reads CASSLRTSGSSGANVLTF. The CDR3 DNA is TGTGCCAGCAGCCTCAGGACTAGCGGGAGTTCTGGGGCCAACGTCCTGACTTTC.

The rearrangement joins TRBV28 to TRBJ1-5; D uncertain. The germline CDR1 and CDR2 sequences are MDHEN and SYDVKM. Trimming pared 6 bases from V and 0 bases from J, leaving 6 bases between. The CDR3 has 13 residues. CDR3 sequence reads: CASRADSNQPQHF. CDR3 in DNA: TGTGCCAGCAGGGCGGATAGCAATCAGCCCCAGCATTTT.

CDR3 amino acids: CASRTQRDQPQHF. In DNA, the CDR3 is TGTGCCAGCAGAACCCAAAGGGATCAGCCCCAGCATTTT. The rearrangement uses TRBV28 and TRBJ1-5; D call uncertain. Between the trimmed V and J ends, which lost 6 bases and 5 bases, there was a span of 11 bases. This CDR3 has 13 residues. The germline V gene has CDR1 MDHEN and CDR2 SYDVKM.